The entry below gives a single T cell receptor beta chain sequence along with its context. The sample originates from a study of Ad26.COV2.S vaccination and SARS-CoV-2 variants. Study context: Ad26.COV2.S given intramuscularly, once or twice 56 days apart.

The protocol was immunoSEQ multiplex PCR, while the TCRdb copy is restricted to in-frame clones and leaves out a portion. The sample consists of 380,000 or so clones, 80% to 90% of them appearing once. Treatment: about 20 received Ad26.COV2.S at low or high dose, single or two shots; about 5 received placebo; per-sample allocation not given. Following the first vaccine or placebo injection, samples were taken on day 63. Here the sequenced sample was peripheral blood, taken in a trial of Ad26.COV2.S vaccine versus placebo. The receptor was derived from a person between 18 and 65 years old who received the Ad26.COV2.S COVID-19 vaccine or a placebo.

Written as DNA, the CDR3 is TGTGCCAGCAGCTTAGGGGGCTACGGTATTTCACCCCTCCACTTT. Translated: CASSLGGYGISPLHF. The chain combines TRBV27 with TRBJ1-6; TRBD1 matches 7 bases. CDR1 is MNHEY and CDR2 is SMNVEV in the germline V gene (reference sequence). The CDR3 contains 15 residues. V was pared by 6 bases and J by 9 bases, with 11 bases of the junction left unmatched.